The 28 T cell receptor beta chains listed next were all sequenced from one sample in a study of cytomegalovirus exposure and HLA in healthy donors. It was with 60 Vbeta and 13 Jbeta primers that the PCR ran. The protocol was immunoSEQ multiplex PCR, while the TCRdb copy is restricted to in-frame clones and leaves out a portion. The data show roughly 60,000 clones, with 70% seen just once and approximately 19% held by the top ten. The sample was PBMCs. These receptors all stem from a woman aged 60-75 years in good health and CMV-seropositive.

The chain has TRBV27 and TRBJ2-5, with 11 bases fitting TRBD2. There are 16 residues in the CDR3. CDR1 and CDR2 (germline): MNHEY, SMNVEV (reference sequence). V was pared by 4 bases and J by 5 bases, with 9 bases of the junction left unmatched. CDR3 sequence: CASSSLSGGARETQYF. DNA for the CDR3: TGTGCCAGCAGTTCCCTTAGCGGGGGGGCCCGGGAGACCCAGTACTTC.

The rearrangement links TRBV5-5 to TRBJ2-4, with 11 bases identical to TRBD2. Germline V lookup: CDR1 SGHKS, CDR2 YYEKEE (reference sequence). V shed 1 base, J shed 0 bases, and the junction held 6 bases outside the gene matches. There are 18 residues in the CDR3. CDR3 in DNA: TGTGCCAGCAGCTTGACGGCTAGCGGGGGGATAGCCAAAAACATTCAGTACTTC. It specifies CASSLTASGGIAKNIQYF.

The CDR3 DNA reads as TGTGCCAGCAGCTTAGGACAGGGGGAATCAACCAAAAACATTCAGTACTTC. It codes for CASSLGQGESTKNIQYF. This chain joins TRBV5-4 and TRBJ2-4; 10 positions agree with TRBD1. V lost 2 bases, J lost 2 bases, and 7 bases stayed unmatched. This CDR3 has 17 amino acids. Germline V CDR1 and CDR2: SGHNT, YYREEE (reference sequence).

This rearrangement joins TRBV7-8 to TRBJ2-6; 9 bases agree with TRBD1. Trimming removed 2 bases from V and 3 bases from J; junction bases left unmatched: 11. The CDR3 runs to 19 residues. Germline values: CDR1 SGHVS, CDR2 FQNEAQ. DNA for the CDR3: TGTGCCAGCAGCTTACCTTGGGACAGGGATCTAGGTGGGGCCAACGTCCTGACTTTC. It is translated as CASSLPWDRDLGGANVLTF.

This clone showed up just a few times. The rearrangement uses TRBV27 and TRBJ2-7, with 9 bases fitting TRBD1. The CDR3 is 15 amino acids. From germline, CDR1 is MNHEY and CDR2 SMNVEV (reference sequence). The junction had 7 bases not matched to a gene; V was cut back by 2 bases and J by 5 bases. The DNA for the CDR3 is TGTGCCAGCAGTTTAGGGACAGGGTATGTCCACGAGCAGTACTTC. Its translation is CASSLGTGYVHEQYF.

The gene calls are TRBV19 and TRBJ2-7; a weak D match, TRBD1 (6 bases). The CDR3 sequence is 14 residues long. From germline, CDR1 is LNHDA and CDR2 SQIVND (reference sequence). V lost 5 bases, J lost 6 bases, and 17 bases lay in between. The CDR3 loop is CASSPSTGLGEQYF. Written as DNA, the CDR3 is TGTGCCAGTAGTCCCTCGACAGGATTGGGCGAGCAGTACTTC.

The chain has TRBV10-3 and TRBJ1-6; maybe TRBD1 (5 bases). Trimming pared 11 bases from V and 5 bases from J, leaving 19 bases between. The CDR3 sequence is 15 residues long. Looked up from germline, CDR1 is ENHRY and CDR2 is SYGVKD. The CDR3 coding sequence is TGTGCCTCGCGGTGGGGCGAATATAATAATTCACCCCTCCACTTT. It is translated as CASRWGEYNNSPLHF.

This clone was observed a handful of times. The V call is TRBV20-1, the J call TRBJ1-1; possibly TRBD1 for D (5 bases). V shed 6 bases and J shed 9 bases, with 14 bases lying between them. This CDR3 spans 11 amino acids. Germline V gene sequence: CDR1 DFQATT, CDR2 SNEGSKA (reference sequence). The CDR3 here is CSATDRDKAFF. DNA for the CDR3: TGCAGTGCAACAGACAGAGACAAAGCTTTCTTT.

This clone was counted at least ten times. The chain links TRBV5-6 to TRBJ2-1, with TRBD2 matching over 8 bases. This CDR3 is 15 amino acids long. V was clipped by 1 base and J by 7 bases; unmatched bases: 7. Germline loops: CDR1 SGHDT, CDR2 YYEEEE. This CDR3 is CASSLSVGLGNEQFF. DNA of the CDR3: TGTGCCAGCAGCTTGTCGGTGGGACTAGGAAATGAGCAGTTCTTC.

The V and J genes are TRBV6-1 and TRBJ1-6; D not resolved. This CDR3 comprises 16 residues. Germline V gene lookup returns CDR1 MNHNS and CDR2 SASEGT. Trimming pared 0 bases from V and 6 bases from J, leaving 12 bases between. As DNA, the CDR3 is TGTGCCAGCAGTGAAGCGTCACCGAACTTTAATTCACCCCTCCACTTT. Its protein product is CASSEASPNFNSPLHF.

The chain joins TRBV27 to TRBJ2-4, with no clear D. Germline CDR1 MNHEY, CDR2 SMNVEV (reference sequence). V was clipped by 8 bases and J by 5 bases, with 19 bases between them. This CDR3 contains 15 residues. CDR3 residues: CASLRFYSPENIQYF. Here the CDR3 DNA reads TGTGCCAGCCTAAGGTTTTACAGCCCAGAAAACATTCAGTACTTC.

The gene calls are TRBV13 and TRBJ1-6; unclear D gene. The CDR3 covers 15 residues. Germline-derived CDR1 and CDR2 are PRHDT and FYEKMQ (reference sequence). V dropped 1 base and J dropped 6 bases, with 10 bases sitting between them. The CDR3: CASSLDTGSNSPLHF. The DNA of the CDR3 is TGTGCCAGCAGCTTAGATACTGGGAGTAATTCACCCCTCCACTTT.

This clone was recorded a few times. The CDR3: CASSLGDFDYEQYF. The CDR3 region has the DNA TGTGCCAGCAGCTTGGGGGACTTCGACTACGAGCAGTACTTC. The chain carries TRBV5-5 and TRBJ2-7; D is perhaps TRBD2 (6 bases). The length of the CDR3 is 14 residues. V dropped 0 bases and J dropped 3 bases, with 10 bases sitting between them. The V gene's germline CDR1 is SGHKS and CDR2 YYEKEE (reference sequence).

The genes are TRBV9 and TRBJ1-1; D may be TRBD1 (6 bases). The V gene lost 3 bases and the J gene lost 6 bases, with 15 bases spanning the gap. Per the germline V gene, CDR1 is SGDLS and CDR2 is YYNGEE. The CDR3 extends over 14 amino acids. The CDR3 here is CASSGGGAESEAFF. The CDR3 DNA sequence: TGTGCCAGCAGCGGCGGGGGGGCGGAGTCTGAAGCTTTCTTT.

This clone was observed a handful of times. V is TRBV5-6 and J is TRBJ2-7; possibly TRBD2 for D (6 bases). V lost 4 bases and J lost 3, with 17 bases in between. CDR1 and CDR2 from the germline V gene are SGHDT and YYEEEE. This CDR3 region has 15 residues. The DNA for the CDR3 is TGTGCCAGCAGCGTAGGCGCGGGGCCCAACTACGAGCAGTACTTC. Protein: CASSVGAGPNYEQYF. The variable domain in full, completed from reference TRBV5-6 and TRBJ2-7, reads DAGVTQSPTHLIKTRGQQVTLRCSPKSGHDTVSWYQQALGQGPQFIFQYYEEEERQRGNFPDRFSGHQFPNYSSELNVNALLLGDSALYLCASSVGAGPNYEQYFGPGTRLTVT.

The rearrangement uses TRBV7-2 and TRBJ2-2, with no clear D. Germline V gives CDR1 SGHTA, CDR2 FQGNSA. V lost 1 base and J lost 1, with 13 bases in between. The CDR3 totals 17 residues. CDR3 sequence (DNA): TGTGCCAGCAGCTTAGACATAATTACCCTGAACACCGGGGAGCTGTTTTTT. Encoded protein: CASSLDIITLNTGELFF. The whole variable domain, filled in from reference TRBV7-2 and TRBJ2-2, reads GAGVSQSPSNKVTEKGKDVELRCDPISGHTALYWYRQSLGQGLEFLIYFQGNSAPDKSGLPSDRFSAERTGGSVSTLTIQRTQQEDSAVYLCASSLDIITLNTGELFFGEGSRLTVL.

The chain carries TRBV5-1 and TRBJ2-3; D may be TRBD1 (5 bases). Germline V gene lookup returns CDR1 SGHRS and CDR2 YFSETQ. Trimming removed 5 bases at V and 5 bases at J, with 21 bases between. There are 16 residues in the CDR3. The CDR3 loop is CASSPLGRTYEDTQYF. In nucleotides, the CDR3 is TGCGCCAGCAGTCCTCTGGGGCGGACCTACGAAGATACGCAGTATTTT.

In its sample, this clone was seen a few times. J is TRBJ1-2 and V is TRBV30; D is possibly TRBD1 (5 bases). The CDR3 has 12 residues. V gave up 2 bases and J gave up 6 bases, with 10 bases separating them. CDR1 GTSNPN and CDR2 SVGIG come from the germline V gene (reference sequence). CDR3 in amino acids: CAWSRGFDGYTF. CDR3 sequence (DNA): TGTGCCTGGAGTCGGGGGTTCGATGGCTACACCTTC.

This clone was recorded only once. V and J are TRBV7-9 and TRBJ2-5, with 13 bases that match TRBD2. After removal of 4 bases from V and 5 bases from J, the junction contained 4 bases not matched to a gene. Germline CDR1 is SEHNR and CDR2 is FQNEAQ (reference sequence). CDR3 size: 15 residues. For the CDR3, the DNA is TGTGCCAGCAGCTCGGGACTAGCGGGGAGGGAGACCCAGTACTTC. It codes for CASSSGLAGRETQYF.

This sequence joins TRBV19 and TRBJ2-1, with 9 bases that match TRBD1. The CDR3 runs to 14 residues. Germline CDR1 is LNHDA and CDR2 is SQIVND (reference sequence). Trimming removed 7 bases from V and 7 bases from J; junction bases left unmatched: 8. The CDR3 is CASKPQGAKNEQFF. DNA for the CDR3: TGTGCCAGTAAACCACAGGGGGCTAAGAATGAGCAGTTCTTC.

V and J are TRBV11-2 and TRBJ2-2; TRBD1 matches 8 bases. In germline, CDR1 is SGHAT, CDR2 FQNNGV. There are 14 residues in the CDR3. Trimming cost V 5 bases and J 7 bases; bases outside gene matches: 6. CDR3 protein: CASSTRGRDGELFF. The CDR3 DNA is TGTGCCAGCAGCACCAGGGGGCGAGACGGGGAGCTGTTTTTT. Full variable domain (missing parts from reference TRBV11-2 and TRBJ2-2): EAGVAQSPRYKIIEKRQSVAFWCNPISGHATLYWYQQILGQGPKLLIQFQNNGVVDDSQLPKDRFSAERLKGVDSTLKIQPAKLEDSAVYLCASSTRGRDGELFFGEGSRLTVL.

The V call is TRBV7-2, the J call TRBJ1-5; maybe TRBD1 (6 bases). Trimming removed 3 bases from V and 6 bases from J, with 15 bases in between. In germline, CDR1 is SGHTA, CDR2 FQGNSA. The CDR3 loop spans 15 amino acids. The CDR3 loop reads CASSFLMGAGQPQHF. DNA for the CDR3: TGTGCCAGCAGCTTCTTGATGGGGGCGGGTCAGCCCCAGCATTTT.

With respect to this clone: The junction differs from germline at one of its ends, possibly a read error. V is TRBV2 and J is TRBJ1-1; D uncertain. This CDR3 has 13 residues. Per germline, CDR1 SNHLY and CDR2 FYNNEI. The CDR3 DNA follows: TGTGCCAGCACTGAATTTTCCCCCTCTGAAGCTTTCTTT. This translates into CASTEFSPSEAFF.

CDR3: CASLGQGGQYF. CDR3 sequence (DNA): TGTGCCAGCCTGGGACAGGGGGGGCAGTACTTC. V gene TRBV6-5 combines with J gene TRBJ2-7; 11 bases align to TRBD1. V lost 8 bases and J lost 9; bases outside the gene matches: 3. The CDR3 is 11 amino acids. In germline, CDR1 is MNHEY, CDR2 SVGAGI.

Notes on this clone: The identical CDR3 is also encoded by other nucleotide sequences in the sample. The chain employs TRBV6-5 and TRBJ1-1; D may be TRBD1 (6 bases). This CDR3 contains 14 residues. The germline V gene has CDR1 MNHEY and CDR2 SVGAGI. Between the trimmed V and J ends, which lost 6 bases and 2 bases, there was a span of 13 bases. The CDR3 is CASSLDRKNTEAFF. CDR3 nucleotide sequence: TGTGCCAGCAGCCTCGACAGGAAAAACACTGAAGCTTTCTTT.

This clone has just one count. The rearrangement links TRBV6-1 to TRBJ2-7; TRBD1 might be the D (5 bases). The germline V and J ends were trimmed by 2 bases and 1 base, with 6 bases remaining between them. Germline V gene sequence: CDR1 MNHNS, CDR2 SASEGT. The CDR3 sequence is 13 residues long. The CDR3 loop is CASSERTSYEQYF. The CDR3, as DNA: TGTGCCAGCAGTGAACGGACATCCTACGAGCAGTACTTC.

This clone was seen a few times. This rearrangement joins TRBV5-1 to TRBJ1-2; the match to TRBD1 covers 11 bases. CDR1 and CDR2 from the germline V gene are SGHRS and YFSETQ. CDR3 length: 15 residues. After removal of 4 bases from V and 9 bases from J, the junction contained 11 bases not matched to a gene. The CDR3 nucleotides are TGCGCCAGCAGCACCGGACAGGGGGCTGCTTATAGCTACACCTTC. It encodes CASSTGQGAAYSYTF.

The DNA for the CDR3 is TGTGCCAGTAGTGCCTCGGGTCCACCTTTATCCTACGAGCAGTACTTC. Amino acid sequence: CASSASGPPLSYEQYF. The chain employs TRBV19 and TRBJ2-7; D remains unclear. Germline V gives CDR1 LNHDA, CDR2 SQIVND (reference sequence). V was cut by 5 bases and J by 1 base, with 18 bases left in between. This CDR3 has 16 residues.